A selection of T cell receptor beta chains follows, all from one sample in a study of T-cell reconstitution after alpha-beta-depleted transplantation in children. TCRdb passed the PCR reads through MiXCR, listing each CDR3 protein once. The sample lists 250,000 to 300,000 distinct CDR3 sequences; 6.5% to 9% were seen once. Sequences were derived from peripheral blood, sampled 360 days after TCRalphabeta/CD19-depleted stem cell transplant. These receptor sequences come from a female patient aged 2 to 10 who had a stem cell transplant for Fanconi anemia, so the T cells may come from the graft donor. Both conserved end residues are part of each CDR3. A D gene is named only where the DNA matches it firmly. Rows give clone size only sometimes, using once, few, many, or a class for an expanded clone.

d_call	clone_size	v_call	cdr3_length	j_call	cdr3_nt	cdr3_aa
TRBD1	few	TRBV2	16	TRBJ2-3	TGTGCCAGCAGTGTCCTGGGACAGGGGTTGACAGATACGCAGTATTTT	CASSVLGQGLTDTQYF
TRBD1	few	TRBV4-1	16	TRBJ2-2	TGCGCCAGCAGCACCGGACAGGTGTCGTCTTCCGGGGAGCTGTTTTTT	CASSTGQVSSSGELFF
NA	many	TRBV28	15	TRBJ2-3	TGTGCCAGCAGTCCCGGGAGCGGCATCACAGATACGCAGTATTTT	CASSPGSGITDTQYF
TRBD2	many	TRBV6-1	17	TRBJ2-1	TGTGCCAGCAGCAAAACGCCGGGGGGAAGCTCCTACAATGAGCAGTTCTTC	CASSKTPGGSSYNEQFF
NA	many	TRBV20-1	12	TRBJ2-3	TGCAGCATGGACCACCTCACAGATACGCAGTATTTT	CSMDHLTDTQYF
NA	few	TRBV11-2	14	TRBJ1-1	TGTGCCAGCAGCTCGCAGGGTACGCACACTGAAGCTTTCTTT	CASSSQGTHTEAFF
TRBD1	many	TRBV20-1	12	TRBJ2-7	TGCAGTGCTCGCCGGGACAGCTACGAGCAGTACTTC	CSARRDSYEQYF
NA	few	TRBV6-5	15	TRBJ1-1	TGTGCCAGCAGCTCCGCCCGGACAGTTAACACTGAAGCTTTCTTT	CASSSARTVNTEAFF
NA	many	TRBV27	14	TRBJ1-1	TGTGCCAGCAGTTTCTCTCTCCAGGACGGGAGAGCTTTCTTT	CASSFSLQDGRAFF
TRBD1	many	TRBV18	14	TRBJ1-3	TGTGCCAGCTACGGGACAGATTCTGGAAACACCATATATTTT	CASYGTDSGNTIYF
TRBD2	many	TRBV6-2/TRBV6-3	13	TRBJ2-5	TGTGCCAGCAGCACAACTAGCGGACAGACCCAGTACTTC	CASSTTSGQTQYF
TRBD1	many	TRBV5-1	16	TRBJ2-1	TGCGCCAGCAGCCCGGGCCAGGGGGCCTTGTACAATGAGCAGTTCTTC	CASSPGQGALYNEQFF
NA	many	TRBV6-1	14	TRBJ2-7	TGTGCCAGCACCTCGCCCGGGGTCCCCTACGAGCAGTACTTC	CASTSPGVPYEQYF
TRBD1	many	TRBV12-3/TRBV12-4	16	TRBJ1-1	TGTGCCAGCAGTTCGGGACAGGGGGATCTGCAGACTGAAGCTTTCTTT	CASSSGQGDLQTEAFF
TRBD1	few	TRBV20-1	12	TRBJ2-3	TGCAGTGCTGCCCGCAGGGGGGATACGCAGTATTTT	CSAARRGDTQYF
TRBD2	many	TRBV7-8	17	TRBJ2-3	TGTGCCAGCAGCTTGCTGGGACTAGCGACTAGCACAGATACGCAGTATTTT	CASSLLGLATSTDTQYF
TRBD1	few	TRBV2	16	TRBJ1-5	TGTGCCAGCAGTGAAGTGGGACAGGCCTTCAATCAGCCCCAGCATTTT	CASSEVGQAFNQPQHF
NA	many	TRBV7-2	12	TRBJ2-1	TGTGCCAGCAGGTCCGAGTACTATGAGCAGTTCTTC	CASRSEYYEQFF
TRBD1	many	TRBV27	14	TRBJ1-2	TGTGCCAGCAGTAGAGGGACAGCCAACTATGGCTACACCTTC	CASSRGTANYGYTF
NA	NA	TRBV20-1	12	TRBJ1-1	TGCAGTGCCGGACACCTGAACACTGAAGCTTTCTTT	CSAGHLNTEAFF
TRBD2	many	TRBV20-1	16	TRBJ2-3	TGCAGTGCTAGCAGAAAAGCGGGAGTAACGTCAGATACGCAGTATTTT	CSASRKAGVTSDTQYF
NA	many	TRBV29-1	13	TRBJ1-2	TGCAGCGTTGGCCACGCTCGGGGGTATGGCTACACCTTC	CSVGHARGYGYTF
NA	many	TRBV21-1	18	TRBJ2-2	TGTGCCAGCAGCAAAAATCGTTTTGAGAGCGGTGCCACCGGGGAGCTGTTTTTT	CASSKNRFESGATGELFF
TRBD1	few	TRBV7-8	19	TRBJ2-7	TGTGCCAGCAGCTTAAAAGGGACAGGGGCCGGGCAGGCCTCCTACGAGCAGTACTTC	CASSLKGTGAGQASYEQYF
TRBD1	many	TRBV10-2	16	TRBJ2-2	TGCGCCACCCTCGGGAACAGGGGGCCGAATAGCGGGGAGCTGTTTTTT	CATLGNRGPNSGELFF
TRBD1	many	TRBV27	17	TRBJ2-7	TGTGCCAGTTCGACAGGGGACTTTGGGAGTTCCTGGTACGAGCAGTACTTC	CASSTGDFGSSWYEQYF
TRBD2	few	TRBV2	14	TRBJ2-7	TGTGCCAGTAAGACTAGCGGGAATGAATACGAGCAGTACTTC	CASKTSGNEYEQYF
NA	many	TRBV15	13	TRBJ1-1	TGTGCCACCAGCAGATTCCGGGGGGATGAAGCTTTCTTT	CATSRFRGDEAFF
NA	many	TRBV28	13	TRBJ2-3	TGTGCCAGCAGTCGGACAGCTACAGATACGCAGTATTTT	CASSRTATDTQYF
TRBD1	many	TRBV24-1	14	TRBJ2-1	TGTGCCACCAGTCGGGACAGGATATTCAATGAGCAGTTCTTC	CATSRDRIFNEQFF
NA	few	TRBV5-1	14	TRBJ2-5	TGCGCCAGCAGCTTGGCTGGGGCGGAGGAGACCCAGTACTTC	CASSLAGAEETQYF
NA	many	TRBV7-9	16	TRBJ2-1	TGTGCCAGCAGCTTGTTTAGGTTAAGCTCCTACAATGAGCAGTTCTTC	CASSLFRLSSYNEQFF